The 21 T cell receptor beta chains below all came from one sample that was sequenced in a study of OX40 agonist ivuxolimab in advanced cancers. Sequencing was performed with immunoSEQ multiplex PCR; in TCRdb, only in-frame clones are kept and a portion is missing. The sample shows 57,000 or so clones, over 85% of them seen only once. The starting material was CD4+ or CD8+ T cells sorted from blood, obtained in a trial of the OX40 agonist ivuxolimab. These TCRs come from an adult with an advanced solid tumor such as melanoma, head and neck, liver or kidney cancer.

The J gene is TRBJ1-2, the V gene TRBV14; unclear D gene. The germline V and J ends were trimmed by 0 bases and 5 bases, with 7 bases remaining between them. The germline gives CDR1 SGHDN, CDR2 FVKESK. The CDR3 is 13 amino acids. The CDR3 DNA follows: TGTGCCAGCAGCCAAGATACGGGGTATGGCTACACCTTC. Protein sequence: CASSQDTGYGYTF.

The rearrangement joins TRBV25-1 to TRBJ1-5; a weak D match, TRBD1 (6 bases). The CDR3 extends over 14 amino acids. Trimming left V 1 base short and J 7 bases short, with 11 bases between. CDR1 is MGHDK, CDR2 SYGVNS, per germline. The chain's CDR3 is CASSESEGDQPQHF. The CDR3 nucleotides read TGTGCCAGCAGTGAATCTGAGGGGGACCAGCCCCAGCATTTT.

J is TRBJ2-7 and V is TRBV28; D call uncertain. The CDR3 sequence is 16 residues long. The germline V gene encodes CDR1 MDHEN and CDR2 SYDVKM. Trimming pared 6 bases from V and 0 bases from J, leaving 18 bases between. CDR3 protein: CASSYYGRLGSYEQYF. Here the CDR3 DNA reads TGTGCCAGCAGCTATTACGGGCGCCTCGGCTCCTACGAGCAGTACTTC.

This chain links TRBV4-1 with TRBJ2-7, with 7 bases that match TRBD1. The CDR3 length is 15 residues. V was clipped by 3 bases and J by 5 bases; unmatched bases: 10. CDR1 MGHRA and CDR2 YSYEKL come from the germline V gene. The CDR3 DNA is TGCGCCAGCAGCCAGGCGGACAGGCAAGGGGACGAGCAGTACTTC. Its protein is CASSQADRQGDEQYF.

CDR3 residues: CASSPSGLSEQYF. The CDR3 nucleotides read TGTGCCAGCAGCCCCTCGGGGCTCTCGGAGCAGTACTTC. V is TRBV13 and J is TRBJ2-7; the D gene could be TRBD1 or TRBD2 (5 bases each). CDR3 length equals 13 residues. Germline V CDR1 and CDR2: PRHDT, FYEKMQ (reference sequence). The V and J ends lost 5 bases and 7 bases respectively, with 15 bases between them.

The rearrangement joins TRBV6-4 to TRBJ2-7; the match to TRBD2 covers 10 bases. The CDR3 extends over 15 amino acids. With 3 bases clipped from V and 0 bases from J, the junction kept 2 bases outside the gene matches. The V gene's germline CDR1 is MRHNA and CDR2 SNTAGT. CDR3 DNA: TGTGCCAGCAGTGAAGCTAGCGGGGGCTCCTACGAGCAGTACTTC. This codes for CASSEASGGSYEQYF.

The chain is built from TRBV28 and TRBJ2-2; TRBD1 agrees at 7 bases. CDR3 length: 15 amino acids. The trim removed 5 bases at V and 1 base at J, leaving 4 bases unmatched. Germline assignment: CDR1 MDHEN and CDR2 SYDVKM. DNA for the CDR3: TGTGCCAGCAGTGGACAGGAGATGAACACCGGGGAGCTGTTTTTT. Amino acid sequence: CASSGQEMNTGELFF.

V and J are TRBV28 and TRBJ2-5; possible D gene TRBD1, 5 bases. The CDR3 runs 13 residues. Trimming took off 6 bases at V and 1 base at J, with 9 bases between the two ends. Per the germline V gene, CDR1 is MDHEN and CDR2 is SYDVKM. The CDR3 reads CASSERGQETQYF. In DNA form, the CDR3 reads TGTGCCAGCAGCGAAAGGGGCCAAGAGACCCAGTACTTC.

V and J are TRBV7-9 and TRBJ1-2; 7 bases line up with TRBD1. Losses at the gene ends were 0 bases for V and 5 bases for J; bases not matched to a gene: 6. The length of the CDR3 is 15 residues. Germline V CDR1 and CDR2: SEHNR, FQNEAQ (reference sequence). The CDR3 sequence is CASSLAPRDRYGYTF. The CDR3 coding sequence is TGTGCCAGCAGCTTAGCGCCCCGGGACAGATATGGCTACACCTTC.

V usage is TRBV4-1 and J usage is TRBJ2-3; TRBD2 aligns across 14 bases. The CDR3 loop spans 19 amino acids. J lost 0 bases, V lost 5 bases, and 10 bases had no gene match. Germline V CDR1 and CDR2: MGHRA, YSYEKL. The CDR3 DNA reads TGCGCCAGCAGCTCCGGACTAGCGGGAGGTTTCTCTAGCACAGATACGCAGTATTTT. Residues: CASSSGLAGGFSSTDTQYF.

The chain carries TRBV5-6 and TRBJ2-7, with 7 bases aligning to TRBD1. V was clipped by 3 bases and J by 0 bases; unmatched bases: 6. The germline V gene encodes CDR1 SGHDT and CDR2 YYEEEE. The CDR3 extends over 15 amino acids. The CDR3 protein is CASSSDRFVSYEQYF. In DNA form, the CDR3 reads TGTGCCAGCAGCTCGGACAGGTTCGTCTCCTACGAGCAGTACTTC.

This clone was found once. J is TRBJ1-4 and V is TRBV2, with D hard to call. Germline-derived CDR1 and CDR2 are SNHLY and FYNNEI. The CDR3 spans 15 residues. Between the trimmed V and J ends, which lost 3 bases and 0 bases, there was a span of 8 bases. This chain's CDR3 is CASSDGVATNEKLFF. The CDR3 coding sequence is TGTGCCAGCAGTGATGGGGTTGCAACTAATGAAAAACTGTTTTTT.

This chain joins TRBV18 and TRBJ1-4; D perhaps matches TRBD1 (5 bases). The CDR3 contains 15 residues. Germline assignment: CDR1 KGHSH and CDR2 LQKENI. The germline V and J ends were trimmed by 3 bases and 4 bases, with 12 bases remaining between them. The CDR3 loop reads CASSPGGTDNEKLFF. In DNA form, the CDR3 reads TGTGCCAGCTCACCTGGCGGGACGGATAATGAAAAACTGTTTTTT.

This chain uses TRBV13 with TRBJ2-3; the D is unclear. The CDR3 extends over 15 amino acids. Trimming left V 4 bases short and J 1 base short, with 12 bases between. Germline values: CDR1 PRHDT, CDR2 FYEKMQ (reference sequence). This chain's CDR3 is CASSSWRAGTDTQYF. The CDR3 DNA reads TGTGCCAGCAGCTCCTGGCGCGCCGGCACAGATACGCAGTATTTT.

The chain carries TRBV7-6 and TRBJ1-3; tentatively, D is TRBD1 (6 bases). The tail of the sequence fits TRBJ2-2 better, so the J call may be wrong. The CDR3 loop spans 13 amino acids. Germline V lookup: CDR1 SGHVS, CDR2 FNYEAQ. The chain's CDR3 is CASSRTGSGELFF. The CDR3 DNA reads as TGTGCCAGCAGCCGAACAGGGTCCGGGGAGCTGTTTTTT.

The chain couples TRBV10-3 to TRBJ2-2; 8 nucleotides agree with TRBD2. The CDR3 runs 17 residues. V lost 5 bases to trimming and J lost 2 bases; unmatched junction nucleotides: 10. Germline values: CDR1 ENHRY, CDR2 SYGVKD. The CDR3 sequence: CAISSKGGRSNTGELFF. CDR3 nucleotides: TGTGCCATCAGTTCCAAGGGCGGGAGGAGCAACACCGGGGAGCTGTTTTTT.

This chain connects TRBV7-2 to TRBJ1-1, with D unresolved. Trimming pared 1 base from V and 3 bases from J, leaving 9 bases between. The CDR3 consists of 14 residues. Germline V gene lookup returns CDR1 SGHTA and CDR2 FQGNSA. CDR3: CASSLGGLDTEAFF. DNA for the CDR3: TGTGCCAGCAGCTTAGGAGGGTTGGACACTGAAGCTTTCTTT. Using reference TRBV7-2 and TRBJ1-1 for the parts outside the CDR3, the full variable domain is GAGVSQSPSNKVTEKGKDVELRCDPISGHTALYWYRQSLGQGLEFLIYFQGNSAPDKSGLPSDRFSAERTGGSVSTLTIQRTQQEDSAVYLCASSLGGLDTEAFFGQGTRLTVV.

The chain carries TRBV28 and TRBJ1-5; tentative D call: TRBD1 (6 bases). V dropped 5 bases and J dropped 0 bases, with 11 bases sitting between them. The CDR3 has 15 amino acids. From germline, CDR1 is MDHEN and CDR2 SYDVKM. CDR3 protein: CASSLRQVSNQPQHF. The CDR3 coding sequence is TGTGCCAGCAGTCTACGACAGGTTAGCAATCAGCCCCAGCATTTT.

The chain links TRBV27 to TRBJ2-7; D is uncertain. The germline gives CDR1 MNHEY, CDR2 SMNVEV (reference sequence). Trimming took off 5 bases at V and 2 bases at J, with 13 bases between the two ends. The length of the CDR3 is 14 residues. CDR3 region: CASSVKGWAYEQYF. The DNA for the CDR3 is TGTGCCAGCAGTGTGAAGGGATGGGCCTACGAGCAGTACTTC.

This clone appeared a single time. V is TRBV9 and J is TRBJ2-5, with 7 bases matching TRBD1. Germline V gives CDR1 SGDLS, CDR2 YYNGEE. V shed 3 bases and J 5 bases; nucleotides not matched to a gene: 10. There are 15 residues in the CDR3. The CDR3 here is CASSAYRGPSETQYF. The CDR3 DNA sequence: TGTGCCAGCAGCGCTTACAGGGGCCCCTCGGAGACCCAGTACTTC.

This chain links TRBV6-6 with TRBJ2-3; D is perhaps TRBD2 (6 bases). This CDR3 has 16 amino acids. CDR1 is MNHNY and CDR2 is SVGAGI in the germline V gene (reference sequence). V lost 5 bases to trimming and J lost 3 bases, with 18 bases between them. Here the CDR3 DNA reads TGTGCCAGCAGTCTGGTAGCGGAGGAGATTACAGATACGCAGTATTTT. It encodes CASSLVAEEITDTQYF.